The clone carrying this T cell receptor (beta chain) has more than one count but fewer than ten. Its antigen is still unknown. These data come from a study of T cells after yellow fever vaccination. Whole-study context: Each low-cell-number fraction was prepared by means of SMART-Seq v4 Ultra Low Input. Study observations and caveats: Within FACS-sorted repertoires, abundant clonotypes contaminating from the bulk population could be present.

A 5'RACE template-switching step, the method used to make TCR cDNA, added a universal primer site and UMIs. TCRdb analysed the 5' RACE reads with MiXCR anew, one entry per CDR3 protein. The sample yields hundreds of thousands of distinct CDR3 sequences, about 13% seen once. The V gene end was trimmed by 5 bases and the J gene end by 4 bases; junction bases not matched to a gene: 6. This CDR3 spans 14 amino acids. Per germline, CDR1 SGHNT and CDR2 YENEEA. The sample consisted of PBMCs, taken on the day of the yellow fever booster vaccination. The V call is TRBV11-3, the J call TRBJ2-3; 7 bases are a match to TRBD1. The TCR comes from a young man who received the YFV17D yellow fever vaccine. Here the CDR3 DNA reads TGTGCCAGCAGCAGCCGGGACAGTCCAGATACGCAGTATTTT. Residues: CASSSRDSPDTQYF.